These T cell receptor beta chains were read from a single sample in a study of blood T cell repertoires in COVID-19. Assay used: immunoSEQ multiplex PCR; TCRdb lists only in-frame clones, some missing. The sample has 450,000 to 500,000 clones; 70% to 90% are singletons. The sample was peripheral blood. The source of these receptors is a human donor in a cohort sampled during active COVID-19. CDR3s include the opening cysteine and the closing phenylalanine or tryptophan. Fields, in order: V gene, D gene, clone size, J gene, CDR3 protein, CDR3 DNA. The D gene is left open where the match is weak. Where a row states a size, it is once, few, many or the class of an expanded clone; other rows omit it.

>TRBV20-1|TRBD1|-|TRBJ2-1
CSALTRGKWFF
TGCAGTGCTTTGACCAGGGGGAAATGGTTCTTC
>TRBV6-5|-|-|TRBJ2-5
CASTETGRETQYF
TGTGCCAGCACCGAAACTGGGAGAGAGACCCAGTACTTC
>TRBV29-1|-|-|TRBJ1-5
CSACFRGSNQPQHF
TGCAGCGCATGCTTCAGGGGTAGCAATCAGCCCCAGCATTTT
>TRBV24-1|TRBD1|-|TRBJ2-2
CATSDRTGADTGELFF
TGTGCCACCAGTGACCGGACAGGGGCGGATACCGGGGAGCTGTTTTTT
>TRBV2|-|-|TRBJ2-7
CATYSTGQEGEQYF
TGTGCCACATATTCAACGGGCCAAGAGGGCGAGCAGTACTTC
>TRBV30|-|-|TRBJ2-7
CAWTGEGYEQYF
TGTGCCTGGACAGGGGAAGGATACGAGCAGTACTTC
>TRBV19|-|-|TRBJ1-2
CASSIRVTDYGYTF
TGTGCCAGTAGTATCAGGGTCACGGACTATGGCTACACCTTC
>TRBV5-1|-|-|TRBJ1-1
CASSRDWGSEAFF
TGCGCCAGCAGCCGGGACTGGGGGTCAGAAGCTTTCTTT
>TRBV2|TRBD1|-|TRBJ1-6
CASRGDRVDNSPLHF
TGTGCCAGCCGAGGGGACAGGGTCGATAATTCACCCCTCCACTTT
>TRBV5-6|-|-|TRBJ2-1
CASSITGTEGEQFF
TGTGCCAGCAGCATAACCGGGACGGAGGGAGAGCAGTTCTTC
>TRBV7-9|TRBD2|once|TRBJ2-1
CASRIAGGNEQFF
TGTGCCAGCAGGATAGCGGGAGGCAATGAGCAGTTCTTC
>TRBV9|-|-|TRBJ1-2
CASSGGVLGYTF
TGTGCCAGCAGCGGGGGGGTCTTAGGCTACACCTTC
>TRBV9|TRBD2|-|TRBJ2-1
CASSVVPSGRGNNEQFF
TGTGCCAGCAGCGTAGTACCTAGCGGGAGGGGAAACAATGAGCAGTTCTTC
>TRBV9|TRBD1|-|TRBJ1-1
CASSVTGETEAFF
TGTGCCAGCAGCGTAACAGGGGAGACTGAAGCTTTCTTT
>TRBV6-5|TRBD1|-|TRBJ2-5
CASRNGQGPGTQYF
TGTGCCAGCAGAAACGGACAGGGACCGGGGACCCAGTACTTC
>TRBV7-3|TRBD2|-|TRBJ2-3
CASSFGLAGDTQYF
TGTGCCAGCAGCTTCGGACTAGCAGGGGATACGCAGTATTTT
>TRBV3-1/TRBV3-2|TRBD2|-|TRBJ2-1
CASSLPVTSGGDNEQFF
TGTGCCAGCAGCCTCCCCGTAACTAGCGGGGGTGACAATGAGCAGTTCTTC
>TRBV19|TRBD1|-|TRBJ2-2
CASSTPTGVVIGELFF
TGTGCCAGTAGTACCCCGACAGGGGTGGTTATCGGGGAGCTGTTTTTT
>TRBV7-2|TRBD1|-|TRBJ1-2
CASSFDRGNYGYTF
TGTGCCAGCAGCTTTGACAGGGGTAACTATGGCTACACCTTC
>TRBV18|-|-|TRBJ1-1
CASSRETMNTEAFF
TGTGCCAGCTCGCGGGAGACAATGAACACTGAAGCTTTCTTT
>TRBV7-9|-|-|TRBJ2-7
CASSFFGGEQYF
TGTGCCAGCAGCTTTTTTGGGGGGGAGCAGTACTTC
>TRBV27|TRBD1|once|TRBJ2-5
CASSPWDRAETQYF
TGTGCCAGCAGTCCCTGGGACAGGGCAGAGACCCAGTACTTC
>TRBV7-6|-|-|TRBJ2-2
CASSLYTANTGELFF
TGTGCCAGCAGCTTATACACAGCGAACACCGGGGAGCTGTTTTTT
>TRBV6-5|-|-|TRBJ1-2
CASTKGDYGYTF
TGTGCCAGCACGAAGGGGGACTATGGCTACACCTTC
>TRBV7-7|-|-|TRBJ2-7
CASSPRTDWSYEQYF
TGTGCTAGCAGCCCTCGGACAGATTGGTCCTACGAGCAGTACTTC
>TRBV7-9|TRBD1|-|TRBJ2-3
CASSTGVSSTDTQYF
TGTGCCAGCAGCACAGGGGTATCGAGCACAGATACGCAGTATTTT
>TRBV27|TRBD2|-|TRBJ2-3
CASSLADPGLAGEGDTQYF
TGTGCCAGCAGTTTAGCCGATCCGGGACTAGCGGGAGAGGGAGATACGCAGTATTTT
>TRBV4-3|-|-|TRBJ1-1
CASSHKLPPVNTEAFF
TGCGCCAGCAGCCACAAGTTGCCCCCAGTGAACACTGAAGCTTTCTTT
>TRBV28|TRBD2|-|TRBJ2-1
CASSSGTSGRADNEQFF
TGTGCCAGCAGTTCCGGGACTAGCGGGAGGGCCGACAATGAGCAGTTCTTC
>TRBV7-3|TRBD2|-|TRBJ2-1
CASSLTLAGNNEQFF
TGTGCCAGCAGCTTAACTCTAGCGGGAAACAATGAGCAGTTCTTC
>TRBV11-1|-|-|TRBJ2-7
CASSFVLRGEQYF
TGTGCCAGCAGCTTCGTCCTCAGGGGTGAGCAGTACTTC
>TRBV18|-|once|TRBJ2-7
CASSPDRSPYEQYF
TGTGCCAGCTCACCGGACAGAAGCCCCTACGAGCAGTACTTC
>TRBV3-1/TRBV3-2|-|-|TRBJ2-3
CASSLGEGAQYF
TGTGCCAGCAGCCTGGGTGAGGGGGCGCAGTATTTT
>TRBV28|TRBD1|-|TRBJ1-2
CASSLGTGHYGYTF
TGTGCCAGCAGTCTTGGGACAGGACACTATGGCTACACCTTC
>TRBV13|TRBD1|-|TRBJ2-7
CASSLPRQGIYEQYF
TGTGCCAGCAGCTTACCAAGACAGGGGATTTACGAGCAGTACTTC
>TRBV27|-|-|TRBJ2-6
CASSFLGANVLTF
TGTGCCAGCAGTTTCCTTGGGGCCAACGTCCTGACTTTC
>TRBV29-1|-|-|TRBJ2-7
CSASQGGAYEQYF
TGCAGCGCTTCCCAGGGGGGAGCCTACGAGCAGTACTTC
>TRBV3-1/TRBV3-2|-|few|TRBJ1-5
CASSQGRGQPQHF
TGTGCCAGCAGCCAAGGGAGAGGGCAGCCCCAGCATTTT
>TRBV16|-|few|TRBJ1-3
CASSRPQGPSGNTIYF
TGTGCCAGCAGCCGCCCACAGGGTCCCTCTGGAAACACCATATATTTT